The clone carrying this TCR beta chain appeared a few times. What it recognizes is unknown. This sample was included in a study of identical twins. Findings of the study overall: Out-of-frame alpha sequences shared by twins showed excess low generation probability. Zero-insertion analyses could be partly confounded by invariant MAIT and iNKT cells. Whereas memory repertoires showed no such difference, abundant cord blood beta clonotypes carried fewer insertions.

Germline CDR1 is SGHRS and CDR2 is YFSETQ. V gave up 4 bases and J gave up 2 bases; unmatched junction bases: 9. CDR3 length: 17 residues. Template switching added a universal primer site; cDNA carried unique molecular identifiers. TCRdb analysed the 5' RACE reads with MiXCR anew, one entry per CDR3 protein. The sample consists of 1.5 million to 2 million distinct CDR3 sequences, under 35% of them appearing once. This TCR was sampled from a newborn girl in good health. The sample was cord blood. The chain employs TRBV5-1 and TRBJ1-5; 10 bases are a match to TRBD1. The CDR3 sequence: CASSRGTGDFRNQPQHF. In DNA, the CDR3 is TGCGCCAGCAGCCGAGGGACAGGGGACTTTCGCAATCAGCCCCAGCATTTT.